These 30 T cell receptor beta chains were all obtained from the same sample, sequenced in a study of beta chain features in type 1 diabetes. No antigen has been assigned to these receptors. All of the isolated RNA was reverse transcribed, so expressed TCRB transcripts were sequenced. Data came from immunoSEQ multiplex PCR; TCRdb stores just in-frame clones and leaves some out. Of some 640,000 clones listed, around an eighth were seen once; the top ten hold approximately 0.043%. Whole-study findings and limits: When Type 1 diabetes patients were examined, their TCRB CDR3s proved moderately but significantly shorter in all four CD4+ subsets.

The sample consisted of naive CD4+ T cells from blood. These receptors originate from a young man with type 1 diabetes.

The chain has TRBV9 and TRBJ1-5; D unclear. There are 13 residues in the CDR3. V lost 0 bases and J 7 bases, leaving 8 bases between the germline ends. Germline V lookup: CDR1 SGDLS, CDR2 YYNGEE. CDR3 DNA sequence: TGTGCCAGCAGCGTAGGGCCCGGCCAGCCCCAGCATTTT. Protein sequence: CASSVGPGQPQHF.

In this sample, this clone turned up a few times. The chain employs TRBV6-5 and TRBJ2-3, with D unresolved. The ends were cut back, 0 bases at V and 6 bases at J, with 16 bases in the middle. Germline CDR1 MNHEY, CDR2 SVGAGI. The CDR3 consists of 16 residues. The CDR3, as DNA: TGTGCCAGCAGTTACTCGAAAGCGCTGGGTGGGGATACGCAGTATTTT. This encodes CASSYSKALGGDTQYF.

This chain links TRBV7-9 with TRBJ1-1; D remains unclear. This CDR3 has 14 residues. V was shortened by 0 bases and J by 1 base, with 6 bases between the two germline ends. CDR1 is SEHNR and CDR2 is FQNEAQ in the germline V gene (reference sequence). The DNA of the CDR3 is TGTGCCAGCAGCTTAGCGTTTTCGAACACTGAAGCTTTCTTT. It specifies CASSLAFSNTEAFF.

This clone was counted between two and nine times. This chain uses TRBV5-4 with TRBJ2-2; possibly TRBD1 for D (5 bases). The CDR3 is made up of 15 amino acids. Germline lookup yields CDR1 SGHNT and CDR2 YYREEE (reference sequence). Trimming shortened V by 2 bases and J by 9 bases, and 17 bases separated the two germline ends. The chain's CDR3 is CASSFPDAQGRELFF. Written as DNA, the CDR3 is TGTGCCAGCAGCTTCCCGGACGCGCAGGGTAGGGAGCTGTTTTTT. The entire variable domain, with the rest obtained from reference TRBV5-4 and TRBJ2-2, is as follows: ETGVTQSPTHLIKTRGQQVTLRCSSQSGHNTVSWYQQALGQGPQFIFQYYREEENGRGNFPPRFSGLQFPNYSSELNVNALELDDSALYLCASSFPDAQGRELFFGEGSRLTVL.

In this sample, this clone turned up a few times. V gene TRBV28 combines with J gene TRBJ2-7; no clear D gene. Deletions cut 1 base from V and 6 bases from J, with 7 bases between. CDR3 length: 12 amino acids. Germline CDR1 MDHEN, CDR2 SYDVKM. This chain's CDR3 is CASSLSAFEQYF. The CDR3, as DNA: TGTGCCAGCAGTTTATCAGCCTTCGAGCAGTACTTC.

The rearrangement links TRBV4-3 to TRBJ1-4, with TRBD1 matching 7 bases. This CDR3 has 16 amino acids. The V and J ends lost 4 bases and 4 bases, in that order; junction bases with no gene match: 9. Germline V gene data show CDR1 as LGHNA and CDR2 as YSLEER. The CDR3: CASSRQSTGVNEKLFF. CDR3 bases: TGCGCCAGCAGCCGACAATCCACAGGGGTTAATGAAAAACTGTTTTTT.

This sequence joins TRBV12-2 and TRBJ1-4. TRBV12-2 is a pseudogene segment. The CDR3 loop spans 12 amino acids. For the CDR3, the DNA is TGTGCAAGTCGCTTGGGGAATGAAAAACTGTTTTTT. Translated, it gives CASRLGNEKLFF.

The chain links TRBV5-6 to TRBJ2-7; 10 bases are shared with TRBD1. This CDR3 comprises 15 residues. The J segment lost 3 bases and the V segment lost 2 bases, leaving 5 bases of the junction unmatched. Germline CDR1 SGHDT, CDR2 YYEEEE. The CDR3 region has the DNA TGTGCCAGCAGCTTTTTGGGACAGGGGAGCTACGAGCAGTACTTC. Protein: CASSFLGQGSYEQYF.

This rearrangement joins TRBV4-2 to TRBJ1-2; 9 bases align to TRBD1. J lost 8 bases, V lost 4 bases, and 8 bases had no gene match. Germline assignment: CDR1 LGHNA and CDR2 YNFKEQ. CDR3 length equals 14 residues. CDR3 loop: CASSRGTGNYGYTF. CDR3 nucleotides: TGTGCCAGCAGCCGTGGGACAGGGAATTACGGCTACACCTTC.

This clone was seen more than once but under ten times. Other nucleotide sequences from this sample produce the same CDR3. This sequence joins TRBV20-1 and TRBJ2-1, with D unclear. Germline CDR1 DFQATT, CDR2 SNEGSKA (reference sequence). This CDR3 has 10 amino acids. V was cut by 4 bases and J by 6 bases, with 4 bases left in between. The CDR3 region has the DNA TGCAGTGCTAAAGGCAATGAGCAGTTCTTC. Protein sequence: CSAKGNEQFF.

This clone occurred a few times. The chain joins TRBV6-4 to TRBJ2-3; 9 positions agree with TRBD1. The CDR3 covers 14 residues. The germline V gene encodes CDR1 MRHNA and CDR2 SNTAGT. J gave up 8 bases and V 3 bases, and 6 bases lay outside the gene matches. This chain's CDR3 is CASSEGTGTGTQYF. CDR3 sequence (DNA): TGTGCCAGCAGTGAGGGGACAGGGACGGGTACGCAGTATTTT.

The chain combines TRBV30 with TRBJ1-4; D is perhaps TRBD1 (5 bases). CDR1 and CDR2 from the germline V gene are GTSNPN and SVGIG (reference sequence). Trimming left V 2 bases short and J 7 bases short, with 17 bases between. CDR3 length: 15 amino acids. Here the CDR3 DNA reads TGTGCCTGGAGTACCCCCTTGAGCAGGGCTGAAAAACTGTTTTTT. Translating gives CAWSTPLSRAEKLFF. Together with reference TRBV30 and TRBJ1-4, the CDR3 gives the full variable domain: SQTIHQWPATLVQPVGSPLSLECTVEGTSNPNLYWYRQAAGRGLQLLFYSVGIGQISSEVPQNLSASRPQDRQFILSSKKLLLSDSGFYLCAWSTPLSRAEKLFFGSGTQLSVL.

This clone was counted a few times. The chain couples TRBV11-2 to TRBJ2-5; perhaps TRBD1 as D (7 bases). The CDR3 is made up of 15 amino acids. Trimming stripped 3 bases from V and 2 bases from J, with 13 bases between. Germline CDR1 is SGHAT and CDR2 is FQNNGV. The CDR3 sequence is CASSFNRGGQETQYF. The CDR3 coding sequence is TGTGCCAGCAGCTTCAACAGGGGAGGTCAAGAGACCCAGTACTTC. The full variable domain, with the rest looked up from reference TRBV11-2 and TRBJ2-5, is EAGVAQSPRYKIIEKRQSVAFWCNPISGHATLYWYQQILGQGPKLLIQFQNNGVVDDSQLPKDRFSAERLKGVDSTLKIQPAKLEDSAVYLCASSFNRGGQETQYFGPGTRLLVL.

The V gene is TRBV11-2, the J gene TRBJ2-7, with D possibly being TRBD2 (6 bases). This CDR3 has 14 residues. Between the trimmed V and J ends, which lost 5 bases and 6 bases, there was a span of 17 bases. The V gene's germline CDR1 is SGHAT and CDR2 FQNNGV. CDR3 nucleotide sequence: TGTGCCAGCAGCCCGACTAGTCTGATCGTCGAGCAGTACTTC. Translating gives CASSPTSLIVEQYF.

The chain carries TRBV7-9 and TRBJ2-5; 9 bases line up with TRBD1. The CDR3 has 13 residues. Germline-derived CDR1 and CDR2 are SEHNR and FQNEAQ (reference sequence). Losses at the gene ends were 6 bases for V and 5 bases for J; bases not matched to a gene: 4. The CDR3 sequence is CASRSQGAETQYF. CDR3 in DNA: TGTGCCAGCAGATCACAGGGGGCCGAGACCCAGTACTTC.

There are a few counts of this clone. V usage is TRBV30 and J usage is TRBJ2-7; 11 nucleotides line up with TRBD2. Trimming at V came to 3 bases and at J to 0 bases, leaving 10 bases not matched to a gene. Germline-derived CDR1 and CDR2 are GTSNPN and SVGIG (reference sequence). This CDR3 is 17 amino acids long. DNA for the CDR3: TGTGCCTGGAGGGGGACTAGCGGAGTTAGGAGCTCCTACGAGCAGTACTTC. Protein product: CAWRGTSGVRSSYEQYF.

This clone was observed a handful of times. CDR3 DNA sequence: TGTGCCTGGAATCGTCTAGAATCGGTTGAGCAGTTCTTC. It yields the protein CAWNRLESVEQFF. V is TRBV30 and J is TRBJ2-1; unclear D gene. Looked up from germline, CDR1 is GTSNPN and CDR2 is SVGIG (reference sequence). Trimming removed 4 bases at V and 9 bases at J, with 16 bases between. The CDR3 consists of 13 residues.

This clone was detected only a few times. This chain connects TRBV27 to TRBJ1-5; the D is unclear. Deletions cut 6 bases from V and 3 bases from J, with 6 bases between. The germline gives CDR1 MNHEY, CDR2 SMNVEV (reference sequence). This CDR3 has 12 residues. DNA of the CDR3: TGTGCCAGCAGCCTACCCAATCAGCCCCAGCATTTT. Its translation: CASSLPNQPQHF.

V and J are TRBV7-9 and TRBJ2-7, with a weak D call TRBD2 (6 bases). The CDR3 is 14 amino acids. Germline V gene lookup returns CDR1 SEHNR and CDR2 FQNEAQ (reference sequence). Trimming took off 4 bases at V and 2 bases at J, with 12 bases between the two ends. CDR3 DNA: TGTGCCAGCAGCTCCCCGGGGGTTCCCTACGAGCAGTACTTC. Its translation is CASSSPGVPYEQYF.

This clone has more than one count but fewer than ten. The chain uses TRBV7-2 and TRBJ2-6; no reliable D call. Germline V lookup: CDR1 SGHTA, CDR2 FQGNSA. The germline V and J ends were trimmed by 7 bases and 1 base, with 17 bases remaining between them. This CDR3 is built from 17 residues. CDR3 loop: CASTYSILESGANVLTF. CDR3 DNA: TGTGCCAGCACCTACTCAATCCTCGAATCTGGGGCCAACGTCCTGACTTTC.

There are a few counts of this clone. The chain has TRBV27 and TRBJ2-3, with D possibly TRBD2 on 7 matching bases. Looked up from germline, CDR1 is MNHEY and CDR2 is SMNVEV (reference sequence). This CDR3 spans 15 amino acids. Trimming took off 1 base at V and 5 bases at J, with 13 bases between the two ends. The CDR3 coding sequence is TGTGCCAGCAGTTTATTCGGGGGGCCAGGAGATACGCAGTATTTT. This translates into CASSLFGGPGDTQYF.

The CDR3 nucleotides are TGCAGCGTTGACTCTGGGACAGCTGGAAACACCATATATTTT. This translates into CSVDSGTAGNTIYF. V usage is TRBV29-1 and J usage is TRBJ1-3, with TRBD1 identical over 7 bases. The CDR3 totals 14 residues. CDR1 and CDR2 (germline): SQVTM, ANQGSEA. The V gene end was trimmed by 3 bases and the J gene end by 2 bases; junction bases not matched to a gene: 4.

This clone came up a few times. This sequence joins TRBV4-3 and TRBJ2-6; maybe TRBD2 (6 bases). The CDR3 runs 17 residues. Trimming stripped 0 bases from V and 3 bases from J, with 12 bases between. Germline V gives CDR1 LGHNA, CDR2 YSLEER. CDR3 bases: TGCGCCAGCAGCCAAGAACTAGCTGAGATTGGGGCCAACGTCCTGACTTTC. As protein: CASSQELAEIGANVLTF.

This rearrangement joins TRBV27 to TRBJ2-1; D gene ambiguous. In germline, CDR1 is MNHEY, CDR2 SMNVEV (reference sequence). V lost 3 bases to trimming and J lost 6 bases, with 12 bases between them. This CDR3 has 14 residues. This CDR3 reads CASSFSPSLNEQFF. As DNA, the CDR3 is TGTGCCAGCAGTTTTTCCCCATCACTCAATGAGCAGTTCTTC.

The chain employs TRBV30 and TRBJ2-7, with 8 bases aligning to TRBD1. The V gene end was trimmed by 2 bases and the J gene end by 5 bases; junction bases not matched to a gene: 2. From germline, CDR1 is GTSNPN and CDR2 SVGIG (reference sequence). There are 12 residues in the CDR3. The chain's CDR3 is CAWSYRGDEQYF. The CDR3 nucleotides read TGTGCCTGGAGTTACAGGGGGGACGAGCAGTACTTC. The whole variable domain, filled in from reference TRBV30 and TRBJ2-7, reads SQTIHQWPATLVQPVGSPLSLECTVEGTSNPNLYWYRQAAGRGLQLLFYSVGIGQISSEVPQNLSASRPQDRQFILSSKKLLLSDSGFYLCAWSYRGDEQYFGPGTRLTVT.

The CDR3: CAISDGGGKYNEQFF. Here the CDR3 DNA reads TGTGCCATCAGTGATGGAGGAGGCAAGTACAATGAGCAGTTCTTC. This chain joins TRBV10-3 and TRBJ2-1, with D tentatively TRBD2 (5 bases). Trimming took off 3 bases at V and 4 bases at J, with 13 bases between the two ends. Germline-derived CDR1 and CDR2 are ENHRY and SYGVKD. There are 15 residues in the CDR3.

This chain uses TRBV30 with TRBJ1-3; the D gene is possibly TRBD1 (6 bases). Trimming shortened V by 0 bases and J by 8 bases, and 8 bases separated the two germline ends. Germline V gene sequence: CDR1 GTSNPN, CDR2 SVGIG (reference sequence). CDR3 length equals 12 residues. CDR3 nucleotides: TGTGCCTGGAGTGTACAGGGATACACCATATATTTT. Translation: CAWSVQGYTIYF.

The V and J genes are TRBV19 and TRBJ1-2, with D unresolved. Trimming left V 3 bases short and J 2 bases short, with 4 bases between. The CDR3 sequence is 12 residues long. CDR1 and CDR2 (germline): LNHDA, SQIVND (reference sequence). The CDR3 loop is CASSMLNYGYTF. The CDR3 bases are TGTGCCAGTAGTATGCTAAACTATGGCTACACCTTC. The complete variable domain, with remaining parts taken from reference TRBV19 and TRBJ1-2, reads DGGITQSPKYLFRKEGQNVTLSCEQNLNHDAMYWYRQDPGQGLRLIYYSQIVNDFQKGDIAEGYSVSREKKESFPLTVTSAQKNPTAFYLCASSMLNYGYTFGSGTRLTVV.

CDR3 nucleotides: TGCAGCGTTGAAAGGACCCGTGAGGAGGGAAACATTCAGTACTTC. As protein: CSVERTREEGNIQYF. The V call is TRBV29-1, the J call TRBJ2-4, with a weak D call TRBD2 (6 bases). V lost 2 bases and J 6 bases, leaving 17 bases between the germline ends. Germline V gene lookup returns CDR1 SQVTM and CDR2 ANQGSEA. The CDR3 extends over 15 amino acids.

This clone has only a few counts. CDR3 bases: TGTGCCAGCAGTTCGTCGAGGGCCCGGGCCGGGGAGCTGTTTTTT. Protein: CASSSSRARAGELFF. V usage is TRBV2 and J usage is TRBJ2-2; TRBD2 might be the D (5 bases). The CDR3 loop spans 15 amino acids. V was shortened by 5 bases and J by 6 bases, with 16 bases between the two germline ends. Per the germline V gene, CDR1 is SNHLY and CDR2 is FYNNEI.